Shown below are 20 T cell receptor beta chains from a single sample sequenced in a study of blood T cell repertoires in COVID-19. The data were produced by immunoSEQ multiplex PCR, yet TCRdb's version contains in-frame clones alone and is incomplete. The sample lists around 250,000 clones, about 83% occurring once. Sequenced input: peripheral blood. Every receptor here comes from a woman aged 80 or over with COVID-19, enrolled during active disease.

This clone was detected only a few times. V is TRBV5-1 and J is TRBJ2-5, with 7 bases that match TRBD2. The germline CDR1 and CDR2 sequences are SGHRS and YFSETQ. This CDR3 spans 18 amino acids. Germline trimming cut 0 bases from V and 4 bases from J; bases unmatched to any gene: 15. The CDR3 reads CASSLGRTSGEIPETQYF. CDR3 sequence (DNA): TGCGCCAGCAGCTTGGGACGAACAAGCGGGGAGATCCCAGAGACCCAGTACTTC.

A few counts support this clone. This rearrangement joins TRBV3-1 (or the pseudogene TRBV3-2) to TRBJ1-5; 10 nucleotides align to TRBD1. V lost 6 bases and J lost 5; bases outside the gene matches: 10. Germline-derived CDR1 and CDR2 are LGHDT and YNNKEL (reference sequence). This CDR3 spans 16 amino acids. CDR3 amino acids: CASSPGTGVVYQPQHF. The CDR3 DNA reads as TGTGCCAGCAGTCCCGGGACAGGGGTAGTCTATCAGCCCCAGCATTTT.

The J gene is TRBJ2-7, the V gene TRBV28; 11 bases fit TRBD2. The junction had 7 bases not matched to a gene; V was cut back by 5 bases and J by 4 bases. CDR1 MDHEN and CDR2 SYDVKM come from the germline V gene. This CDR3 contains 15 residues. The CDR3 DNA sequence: TGTGCCAGCAGTCCTCTAGCGGGGGGCCGGTACGAGCAGTACTTC. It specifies CASSPLAGGRYEQYF. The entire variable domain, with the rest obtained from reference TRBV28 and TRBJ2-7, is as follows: DVKVTQSSRYLVKRTGEKVFLECVQDMDHENMFWYRQDPGLGLRLIYFSYDVKMKEKGDIPEGYSVSREKKERFSLILESASTNQTSMYLCASSPLAGGRYEQYFGPGTRLTVT.

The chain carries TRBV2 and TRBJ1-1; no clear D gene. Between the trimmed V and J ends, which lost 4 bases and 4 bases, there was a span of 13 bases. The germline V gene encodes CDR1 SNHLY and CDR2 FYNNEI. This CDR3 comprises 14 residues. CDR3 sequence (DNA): TGTGCCAGCAGTGTCCCCAGGTCCTTCACTGAAGCTTTCTTT. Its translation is CASSVPRSFTEAFF.

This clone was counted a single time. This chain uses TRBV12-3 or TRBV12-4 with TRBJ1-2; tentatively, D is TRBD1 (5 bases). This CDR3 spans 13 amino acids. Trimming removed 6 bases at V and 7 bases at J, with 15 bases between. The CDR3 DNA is TGTGCCAGCAGCTCGACAGTATATGGTGGCTACACCTTC. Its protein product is CASSSTVYGGYTF.

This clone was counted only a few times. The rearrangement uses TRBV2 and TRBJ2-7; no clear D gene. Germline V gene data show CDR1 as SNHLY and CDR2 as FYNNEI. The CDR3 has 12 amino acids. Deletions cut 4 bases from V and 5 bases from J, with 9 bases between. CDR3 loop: CASSAPPDEQYV. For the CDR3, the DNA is TGTGCCAGCAGTGCCCCCCCGGACGAGCAGTACGTC.

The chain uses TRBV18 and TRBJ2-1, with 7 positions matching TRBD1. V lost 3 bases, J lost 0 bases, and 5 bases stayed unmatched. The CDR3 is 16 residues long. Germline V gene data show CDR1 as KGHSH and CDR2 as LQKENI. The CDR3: CASSPGQASSYNEQFF. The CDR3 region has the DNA TGTGCCAGCTCACCTGGACAGGCGAGCTCCTACAATGAGCAGTTCTTC.

The CDR3 sequence is CASSEEGALTEAFF. DNA for the CDR3: TGTGCCAGCAGTGAGGAGGGGGCCCTCACTGAAGCTTTCTTT. The chain carries TRBV6-2 or TRBV6-3 and TRBJ1-1; 7 bases line up with TRBD1. Germline V gives CDR1 MNHEY, CDR2 SVGEGT. V trimming: 5 bases; J trimming: 4 bases; junction bases outside the gene matches: 7. CDR3 length equals 14 residues.

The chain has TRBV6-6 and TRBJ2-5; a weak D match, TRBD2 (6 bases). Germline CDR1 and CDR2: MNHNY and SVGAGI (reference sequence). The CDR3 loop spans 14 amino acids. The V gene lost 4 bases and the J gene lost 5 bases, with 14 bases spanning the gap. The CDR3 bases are TGTGCCAGCAGTTTACCCATGGGGAGGGAGACCCAGTACTTC. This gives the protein CASSLPMGRETQYF.

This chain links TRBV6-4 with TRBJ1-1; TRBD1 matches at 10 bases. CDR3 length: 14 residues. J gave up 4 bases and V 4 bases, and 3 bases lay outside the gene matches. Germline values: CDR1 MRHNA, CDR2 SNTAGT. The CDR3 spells CASSGDRGPTEAFF. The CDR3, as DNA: TGTGCCAGCAGTGGGGACAGGGGTCCCACTGAAGCTTTCTTT.

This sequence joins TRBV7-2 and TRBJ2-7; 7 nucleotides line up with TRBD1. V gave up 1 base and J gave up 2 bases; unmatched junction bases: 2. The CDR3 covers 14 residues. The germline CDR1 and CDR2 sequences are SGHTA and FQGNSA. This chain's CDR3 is CASSLGGTAYEQYF. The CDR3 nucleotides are TGTGCCAGCAGCTTAGGAGGGACAGCCTACGAGCAGTACTTC.

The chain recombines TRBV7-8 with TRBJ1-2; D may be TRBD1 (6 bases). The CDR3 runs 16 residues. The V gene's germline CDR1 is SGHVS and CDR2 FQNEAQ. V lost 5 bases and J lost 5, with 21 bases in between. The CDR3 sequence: CASSPAGGLMEYGYTF. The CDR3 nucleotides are TGTGCCAGCAGCCCGGCCGGGGGGCTAATGGAATATGGCTACACCTTC.

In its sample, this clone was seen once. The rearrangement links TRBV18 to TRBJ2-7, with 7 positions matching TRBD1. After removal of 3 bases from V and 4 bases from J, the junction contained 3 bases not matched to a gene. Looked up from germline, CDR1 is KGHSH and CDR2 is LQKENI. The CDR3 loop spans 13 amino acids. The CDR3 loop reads CASSPGTVYEQYV. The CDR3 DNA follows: TGTGCCAGCTCACCCGGGACAGTTTACGAGCAGTACGTC.

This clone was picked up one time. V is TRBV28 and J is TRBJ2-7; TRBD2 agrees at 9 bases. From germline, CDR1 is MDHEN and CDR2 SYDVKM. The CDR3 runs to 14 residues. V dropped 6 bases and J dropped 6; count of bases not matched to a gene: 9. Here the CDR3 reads CASSAAGGRREQYF. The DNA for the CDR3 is TGTGCCAGCAGCGCAGCGGGGGGTAGGCGCGAGCAGTACTTC.

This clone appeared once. In nucleotides, the CDR3 is TGCGCCAGCAGTGAGTCAAGGGACAGGGGAAAGCAGTACGTC. The encoded protein is CASSESRDRGKQYV. The rearrangement uses TRBV10-2 and TRBJ2-7; 10 bases fit TRBD1. CDR3 length: 14 residues. V lost 0 bases to trimming and J lost 8 bases; unmatched junction nucleotides: 4. The germline CDR1 and CDR2 sequences are WSHSY and SAAADI.

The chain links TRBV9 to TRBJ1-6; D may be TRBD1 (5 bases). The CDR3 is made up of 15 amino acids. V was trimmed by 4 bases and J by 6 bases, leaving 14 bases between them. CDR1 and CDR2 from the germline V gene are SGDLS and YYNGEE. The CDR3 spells CASSPRQQTNSPLHF. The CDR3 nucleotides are TGTGCCAGCAGCCCACGACAGCAAACTAATTCACCCCTCCACTTT.

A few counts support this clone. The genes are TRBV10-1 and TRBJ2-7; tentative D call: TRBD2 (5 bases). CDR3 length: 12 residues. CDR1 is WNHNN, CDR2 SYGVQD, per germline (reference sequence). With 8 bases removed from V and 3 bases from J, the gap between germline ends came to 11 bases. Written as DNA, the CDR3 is TGCGCCAGCGCGGGTTGTATCTACGAGCAGTACGTC. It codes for CASAGCIYEQYV.

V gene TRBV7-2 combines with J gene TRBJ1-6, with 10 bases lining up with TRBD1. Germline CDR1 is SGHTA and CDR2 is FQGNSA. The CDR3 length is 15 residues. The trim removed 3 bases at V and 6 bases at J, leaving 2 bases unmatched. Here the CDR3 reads CASSLGQGFNSPLHF. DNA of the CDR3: TGTGCCAGCAGCTTGGGACAGGGGTTTAATTCACCCCTCCACTTT.

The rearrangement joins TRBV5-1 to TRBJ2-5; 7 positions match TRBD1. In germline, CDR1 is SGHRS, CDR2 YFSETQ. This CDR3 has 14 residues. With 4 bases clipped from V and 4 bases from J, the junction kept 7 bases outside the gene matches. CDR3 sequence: CASSAGTEGETQYF. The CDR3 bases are TGCGCCAGCAGCGCTGGGACAGAGGGAGAGACCCAGTACTTC.

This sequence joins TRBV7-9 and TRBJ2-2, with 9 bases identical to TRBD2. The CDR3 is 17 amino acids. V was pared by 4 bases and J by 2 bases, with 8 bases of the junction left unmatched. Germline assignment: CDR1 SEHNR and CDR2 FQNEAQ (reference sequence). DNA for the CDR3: TGTGCCAGCAGCTCTCGGCGGGGGGGCCTAAACACCGGGGAGCTGTTTTTT. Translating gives CASSSRRGGLNTGELFF.